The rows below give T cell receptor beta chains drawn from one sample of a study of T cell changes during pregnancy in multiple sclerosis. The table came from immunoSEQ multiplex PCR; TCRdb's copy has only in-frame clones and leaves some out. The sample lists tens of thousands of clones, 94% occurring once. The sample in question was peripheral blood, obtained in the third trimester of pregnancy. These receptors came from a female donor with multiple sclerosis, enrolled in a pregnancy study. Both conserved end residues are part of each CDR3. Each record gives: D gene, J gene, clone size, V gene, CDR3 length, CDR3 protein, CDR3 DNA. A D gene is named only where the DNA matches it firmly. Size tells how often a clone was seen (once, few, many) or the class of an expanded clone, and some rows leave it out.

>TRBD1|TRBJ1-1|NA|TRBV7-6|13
CASSLVTGDKSFF
TGTGCCAGCAGCTTAGTAACAGGGGATAAATCTTTCTTT
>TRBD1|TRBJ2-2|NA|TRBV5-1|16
CASSLDRGVNTGELFF
TGCGCCAGCAGCTTGGACAGGGGGGTGAACACCGGGGAGCTGTTTTTT
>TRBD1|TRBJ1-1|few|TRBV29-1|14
CSVDLTTGGTEAFF
TGCAGCGTCGACCTAACAACAGGGGGTACTGAAGCTTTCTTT
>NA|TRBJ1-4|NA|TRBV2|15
CASTATGTTNEKLFF
TGTGCCAGCACGGCTACAGGGACAACTAATGAAAAACTGTTTTTT
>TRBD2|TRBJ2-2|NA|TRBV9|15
CASSVGEGWTGELFF
TGTGCCAGCAGCGTAGGGGAGGGTTGGACCGGGGAGCTGTTTTTT
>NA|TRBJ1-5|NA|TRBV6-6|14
CASSYSMQGGPQHF
TGTGCCAGCAGTTACTCGATGCAGGGCGGGCCCCAGCATTTT
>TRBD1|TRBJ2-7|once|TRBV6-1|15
CASSRDRLSSYEQYF
TGTGCCAGCAGCAGGGACAGGCTGAGCTCCTACGAGCAGTACTTC
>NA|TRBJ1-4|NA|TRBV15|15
CATSSAPATNEKLFF
TGTGCCACCAGCAGCGCACCAGCAACTAATGAAAAACTGTTTTTT
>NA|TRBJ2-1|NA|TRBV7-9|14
CASSLNPGYNEQFF
TGTGCCAGCAGCTTAAATCCAGGGTACAATGAGCAGTTCTTC
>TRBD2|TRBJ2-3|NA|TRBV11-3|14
CASSPRGGTDTQYF
TGTGCCAGCAGCCCCCGGGGGGGCACAGATACGCAGTATTTT
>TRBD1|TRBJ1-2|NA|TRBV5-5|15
CASRLTGGASSGYTF
TGTGCCAGCAGACTGACAGGGGGGGCTTCAAGTGGCTACACCTTC
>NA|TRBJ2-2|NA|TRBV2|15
CASNKVGAVGGELFF
TGTGCCAGCAACAAAGTGGGGGCCGTTGGCGGGGAGCTGTTTTTT
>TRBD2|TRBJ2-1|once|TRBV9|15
CASSVGGGAFNEQFF
TGTGCCAGCAGCGTAGGCGGGGGGGCGTTCAATGAGCAGTTCTTC
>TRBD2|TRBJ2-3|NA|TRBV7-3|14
CASSLAGGIDTQYF
TGTGCCAGCAGCTTAGCGGGGGGGATAGATACGCAGTATTTT
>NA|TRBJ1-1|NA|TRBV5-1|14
CASSREGTNTEAFF
TGCGCCAGCAGCCGGGAGGGGACGAACACTGAAGCTTTCTTT
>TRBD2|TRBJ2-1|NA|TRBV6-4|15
CASRDVAGGHNEQFF
TGTGCCAGCAGAGACGTGGCGGGGGGGCACAATGAGCAGTTCTTC
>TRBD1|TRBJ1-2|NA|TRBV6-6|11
CASTAGGGYTF
TGTGCCAGCACCGCAGGGGGCGGCTACACCTTC
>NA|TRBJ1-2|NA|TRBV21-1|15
CASSLRGRLQHGYTF
TGTGCCAGCAGCTTAAGGGGGCGTCTACAACATGGCTACACCTTC
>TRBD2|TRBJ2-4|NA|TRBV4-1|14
CASSRAGVVNIQYF
TGCGCCAGCAGCCGCGCGGGGGTAGTGAACATTCAGTACTTC
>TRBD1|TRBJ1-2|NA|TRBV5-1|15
CASSVGQGLAFGYTF
TGCGCCAGCAGCGTGGGACAGGGGTTAGCGTTTGGCTACACCTTC
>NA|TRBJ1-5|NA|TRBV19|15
CASSIGLSPGQPQHF
TGTGCCAGTAGTATTGGGCTATCCCCCGGACAGCCCCAGCATTTT
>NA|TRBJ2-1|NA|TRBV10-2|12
CASSVRVNEQFF
TGCGCCAGCAGTGTTCGAGTCAATGAGCAGTTCTTC
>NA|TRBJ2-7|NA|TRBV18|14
CASSPRVDNYEQYF
TGTGCCAGCTCACCCAGGGTGGATAACTACGAGCAGTACTTC
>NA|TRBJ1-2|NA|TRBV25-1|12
CASSEADYGYTF
TGTGCCAGCAGTGAAGCGGACTATGGCTACACCTTC
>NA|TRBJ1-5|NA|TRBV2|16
CASREDGGSVGQPQHF
TGTGCCAGCAGAGAGGACGGAGGTAGTGTCGGCCAGCCCCAGCATTTT
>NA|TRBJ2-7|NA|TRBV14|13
CASSQGHSYEQYF
TGTGCCAGCAGCCAAGGACACTCCTACGAGCAGTACTTC
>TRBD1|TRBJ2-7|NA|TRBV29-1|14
CSVEETGGSYEQYF
TGCAGCGTTGAAGAGACAGGGGGATCCTACGAGCAGTACTTC
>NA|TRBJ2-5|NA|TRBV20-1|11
CSVGVSETQYF
TGCAGTGTAGGGGTTAGCGAGACCCAGTACTTC
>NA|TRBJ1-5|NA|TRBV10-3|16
CAISPSGQSGAQPQHF
TGTGCCATCAGTCCATCGGGACAAAGCGGGGCTCAGCCCCAGCATTTT
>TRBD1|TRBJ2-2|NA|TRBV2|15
CASMQQGAITGELFF
TGTGCCAGCATGCAGCAGGGGGCGATCACCGGGGAGCTGTTTTTT
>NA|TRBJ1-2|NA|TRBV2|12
CASSERRYGYTF
TGTGCCAGCAGTGAACGGAGGTATGGCTACACCTTC
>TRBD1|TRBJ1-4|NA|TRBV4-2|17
CASSFATGGATNEKLFF
TGTGCCAGCAGCTTCGCCACAGGGGGGGCAACTAATGAAAAACTGTTTTTT
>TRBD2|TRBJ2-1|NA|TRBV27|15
CASSSGLAGAGGQFF
TGTGCCAGCAGTTCGGGACTAGCCGGGGCTGGAGGGCAGTTCTTC
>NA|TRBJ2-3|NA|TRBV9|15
CASSARGSGTDTQYF
TGTGCCAGCAGCGCCAGGGGTAGCGGGACAGATACGCAGTATTTT
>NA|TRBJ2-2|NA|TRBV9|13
CASSVREGGELFF
TGTGCCAGCAGCGTAAGAGAGGGCGGGGAGCTGTTTTTT
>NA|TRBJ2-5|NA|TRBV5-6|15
CASSAVLREEETQYF
TGTGCCAGCAGCGCGGTACTGAGGGAGGAGGAGACCCAGTACTTC
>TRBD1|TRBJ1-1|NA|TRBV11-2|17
CASSATRDRGWGTEAFF
TGTGCCAGCAGCGCGACACGGGACAGGGGTTGGGGCACTGAAGCTTTCTTT
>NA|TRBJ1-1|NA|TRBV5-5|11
CASTFSAEAFF
TGTGCCAGCACGTTTAGTGCTGAAGCTTTCTTT
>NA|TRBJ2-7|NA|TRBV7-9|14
CASSLVGAVYEQYF
TGTGCCAGCAGCTTAGTTGGGGCAGTATACGAGCAGTACTTC
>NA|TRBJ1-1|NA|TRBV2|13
CASGTKRNTEAFF
TGTGCCAGCGGCACTAAGAGGAACACTGAAGCTTTCTTT
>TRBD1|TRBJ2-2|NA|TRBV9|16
CASSLSGGYDTGELFF
TGTGCCAGCAGTCTGTCAGGGGGCTATGACACCGGGGAGCTGTTTTTT
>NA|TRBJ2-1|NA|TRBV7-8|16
CASSLRGANSYNEQFF
TGTGCCAGCAGCTTACGCGGGGCAAACTCCTACAATGAGCAGTTCTTC
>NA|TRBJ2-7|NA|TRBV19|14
CASSPTRSFYEQYF
TGTGCCAGTAGTCCAACCCGGTCATTCTACGAGCAGTACTTC
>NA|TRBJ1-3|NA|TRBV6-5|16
CASSYSTAPSGNTIYF
TGTGCCAGCAGTTACTCTACAGCTCCTTCTGGAAACACCATATATTTT
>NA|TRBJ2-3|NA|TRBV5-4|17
CASSPNSGATSTDTQYF
TGTGCCAGCAGCCCCAATAGCGGAGCCACTAGCACAGATACGCAGTATTTT
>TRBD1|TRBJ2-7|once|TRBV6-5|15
CASSYSGDRLYEQYF
TGTGCCAGCAGTTACTCCGGGGACAGACTCTACGAGCAGTACTTC
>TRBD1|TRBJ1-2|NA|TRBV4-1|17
CASSYPGTGGDSYGYTF
TGCGCCAGCTCTTACCCGGGGACAGGGGGCGACAGTTATGGCTACACCTTC
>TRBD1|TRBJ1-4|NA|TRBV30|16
CAWSRDRISTNEKLFF
TGTGCCTGGAGTCGGGACAGAATCTCGACTAATGAAAAACTGTTTTTT
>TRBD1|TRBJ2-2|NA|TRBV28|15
CASSTPTGGPGELFF
TGTGCCAGCAGTACCCCGACAGGGGGGCCCGGGGAGCTGTTTTTT
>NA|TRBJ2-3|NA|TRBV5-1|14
CASSPTGDTDTQYF
TGCGCCAGCAGCCCGACAGGAGACACAGATACGCAGTATTTT
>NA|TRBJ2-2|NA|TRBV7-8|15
CAFLKAGRNTGELFF
TGTGCTTTTCTGAAGGCAGGGCGAAACACCGGGGAGCTGTTTTTT
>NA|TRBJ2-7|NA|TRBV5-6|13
CASNRWSAYEQYF
TGTGCCAGCAACCGGTGGAGTGCCTACGAGCAGTACTTC
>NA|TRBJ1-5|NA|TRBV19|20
CASSIRSGFGGGSSNQPQHF
TGTGCCAGTAGTATAAGGAGCGGTTTTGGGGGAGGAAGTAGCAATCAGCCCCAGCATTTT
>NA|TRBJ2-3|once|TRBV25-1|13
CASSVTSTDTQYF
TGTGCCAGCAGTGTAACTAGCACAGATACGCAGTATTTT